A single TCR beta chain is shown here with its context. Its antigen is not identified. The source of the sample is a study of human T cells and chemical hapten exposure. Broader study findings: Alopecia affected the donors, so their immune response may differ from healthy people's. Counts of expanded TCRs at PT1 were positively correlated with patch test score.

One entry per CDR3 protein, called by TCRdb with MiXCR from the RACE reads. The data show 300,000 to 450,000 distinct CDR3 sequences, roughly 5.3% seen once. Germline V gene data show CDR1 as SGHVS and CDR2 as FQNEAQ. V shed 2 bases and J shed 8 bases, with 10 bases lying between them. This CDR3 contains 13 residues. This sample's time point: pre-sensitization, week 0. Treatment noted: therapeutic diphenylcyclopropenone sensitization with weekly scalp DPC. Unfractionated whole blood yielded total RNA. This TCR came from a woman between 45 and 65 years old with alopecia areata. Some clones in this sample may be carry-over from other donors' samples. Sequences were derived from whole blood, sampled in connection with sensitization to the hapten diphenylcyclopropenone (DPC). The chain carries TRBV7-8 and TRBJ2-1; unclear D gene. CDR3 region: CASSLRAPDEQFF. CDR3 DNA: TGTGCCAGCAGCTTACGGGCCCCTGATGAGCAGTTCTTC.